This T cell receptor (beta chain) derives from a study of blood T cells in healthy people across ages. Broader study findings: Among long-lived donors, naive CD4+ cells were more numerous and diversity higher than in aged donors.

Combining a sample-barcoded 5' primer with a J-beta primer mix, a second PCR ran for about 6 to 11 cycles. MiXCR, run by TCRdb on the 5' RACE reads, gives a single entry per CDR3 protein. The sample consists of some 640,000 distinct CDR3 sequences, about 30% of them appearing once. In regard to this clonotype: Its antigen is still unknown.

Looked up from germline, CDR1 is GTSNPN and CDR2 is SVGIG (reference sequence). CDR3 size: 13 residues. After removal of 1 base from V and 5 bases from J, the junction contained 4 bases not matched to a gene. The sequence derives from a woman of 80 years or more in good health. This chain joins TRBV30 and TRBJ1-2, with 7 nucleotides matching TRBD1. Sequencing was carried out using blood. In nucleotides, the CDR3 is TGTGCCTGGAGTGACCAGGGGGGATATGGCTACACCTTC. This translates into CAWSDQGGYGYTF.